The following is a T cell receptor (beta chain) sequence with its context. Sequencing used immunoSEQ multiplex PCR; TCRdb keeps in-frame clones, though not all of them. The data hold around 2.5 million clones, with over 85% observed a single time. This sample is part of a study of shared clonotypes between healthy human individuals. Per germline, CDR1 MDHEN and CDR2 SYDVKM. Trimming removed 6 bases from V and 0 bases from J; junction bases left unmatched: 11. The CDR3 runs to 16 residues. V usage is TRBV28 and J usage is TRBJ2-7, with TRBD2 matching 7 bases. The sample taken for sequencing was naive CD4+ T cells from PBMCs. Subset reported: CD45RA+ positively selected. This sequence originates from a man aged 18 to 29 in good health. Some clones in this sample may be carry-over from other donors' samples. The CDR3 sequence: CASRSPASGLSYEQYF. The CDR3 DNA is TGTGCCAGCAGATCACCCGCTAGCGGCCTCTCCTACGAGCAGTACTTC.